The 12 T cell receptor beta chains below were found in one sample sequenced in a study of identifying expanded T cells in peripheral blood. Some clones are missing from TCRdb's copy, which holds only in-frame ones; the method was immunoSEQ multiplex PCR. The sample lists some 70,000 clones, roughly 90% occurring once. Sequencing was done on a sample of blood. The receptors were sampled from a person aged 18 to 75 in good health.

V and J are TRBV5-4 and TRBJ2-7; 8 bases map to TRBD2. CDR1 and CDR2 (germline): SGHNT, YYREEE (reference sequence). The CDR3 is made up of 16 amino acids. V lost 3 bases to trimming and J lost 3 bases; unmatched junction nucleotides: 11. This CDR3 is CASSYFYGGGLYEQYF. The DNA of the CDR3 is TGTGCCAGCAGCTACTTTTACGGGGGGGGTCTCTACGAGCAGTACTTC.

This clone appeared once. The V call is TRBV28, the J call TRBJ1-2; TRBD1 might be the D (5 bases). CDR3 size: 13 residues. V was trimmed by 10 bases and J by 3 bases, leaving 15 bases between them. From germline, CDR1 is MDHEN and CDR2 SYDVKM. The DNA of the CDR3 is TGTGCCACCCGACAGTTTTCCCACTATGGCTACACCTTC. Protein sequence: CATRQFSHYGYTF.

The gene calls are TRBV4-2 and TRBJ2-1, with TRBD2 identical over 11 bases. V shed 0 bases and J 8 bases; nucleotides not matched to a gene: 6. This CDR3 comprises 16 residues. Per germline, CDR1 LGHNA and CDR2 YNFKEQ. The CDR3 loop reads CASSQDLAGGPYEQFF. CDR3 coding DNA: TGTGCCAGCAGCCAAGATTTAGCGGGAGGGCCTTATGAGCAGTTCTTC.

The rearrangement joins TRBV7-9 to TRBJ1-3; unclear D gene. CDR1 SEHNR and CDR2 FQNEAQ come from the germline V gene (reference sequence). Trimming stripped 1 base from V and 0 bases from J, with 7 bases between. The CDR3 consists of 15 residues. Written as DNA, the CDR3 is TGTGCCAGCAGCTTAGATGGTTACTCTGGAAACACCATATATTTT. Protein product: CASSLDGYSGNTIYF.

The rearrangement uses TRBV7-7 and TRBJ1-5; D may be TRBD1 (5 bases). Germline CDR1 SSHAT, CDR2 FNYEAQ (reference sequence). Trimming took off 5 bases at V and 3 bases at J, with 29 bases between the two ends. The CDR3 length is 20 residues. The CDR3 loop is CASSHRDGAPTGPSNQPQHF. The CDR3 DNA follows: TGTGCCAGCAGCCACCGGGACGGGGCCCCGACCGGCCCCTCCAATCAGCCCCAGCATTTT.

The CDR3 DNA is TGTGCCAGCAGCTTGTTCGGGAGTGCCGATACGCAGTATTTT. It encodes CASSLFGSADTQYF. This chain connects TRBV7-9 to TRBJ2-3, with a possible D match to TRBD2 (6 bases). The CDR3 loop spans 14 amino acids. Germline values: CDR1 SEHNR, CDR2 FQNEAQ (reference sequence). V gave up 3 bases and J gave up 6 bases, with 13 bases separating them.

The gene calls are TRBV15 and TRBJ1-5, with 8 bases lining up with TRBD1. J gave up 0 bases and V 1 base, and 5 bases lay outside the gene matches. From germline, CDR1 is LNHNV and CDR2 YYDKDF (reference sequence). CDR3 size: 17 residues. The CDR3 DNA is TGTGCCACCAGCAGAGGGACAGGGAGCAATAGCAATCAGCCCCAGCATTTT. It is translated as CATSRGTGSNSNQPQHF.

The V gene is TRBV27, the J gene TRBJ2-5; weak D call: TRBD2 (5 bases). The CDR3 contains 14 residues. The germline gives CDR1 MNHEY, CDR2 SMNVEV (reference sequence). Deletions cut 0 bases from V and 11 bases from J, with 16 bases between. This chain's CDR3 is CASSLSLGVGEQYF. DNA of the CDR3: TGTGCCAGCAGTTTATCGCTTGGGGTCGGGGAGCAGTACTTC.

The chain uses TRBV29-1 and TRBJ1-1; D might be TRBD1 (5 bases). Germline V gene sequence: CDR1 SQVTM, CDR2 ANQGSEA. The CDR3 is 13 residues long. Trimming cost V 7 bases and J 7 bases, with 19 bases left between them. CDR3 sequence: CSGITPFQGEAFF. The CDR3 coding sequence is TGCAGCGGAATTACACCTTTTCAGGGTGAAGCTTTCTTT. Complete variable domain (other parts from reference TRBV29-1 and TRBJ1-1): SAVISQKPSRDICQRGTSLTIQCQVDSQVTMMFWYRQQPGQSLTLIATANQGSEATYESGFVIDKFPISRPNLTFSTLTVSNMSPEDSSIYLCSGITPFQGEAFFGQGTRLTVV.

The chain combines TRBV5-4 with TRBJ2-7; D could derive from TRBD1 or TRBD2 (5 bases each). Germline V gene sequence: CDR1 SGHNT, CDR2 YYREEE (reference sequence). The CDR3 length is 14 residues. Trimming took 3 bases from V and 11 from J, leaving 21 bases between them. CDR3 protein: CASSSYRDRGIEYF. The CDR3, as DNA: TGTGCCAGCAGCTCCTACCGGGACCGGGGAATTGAGTACTTC.

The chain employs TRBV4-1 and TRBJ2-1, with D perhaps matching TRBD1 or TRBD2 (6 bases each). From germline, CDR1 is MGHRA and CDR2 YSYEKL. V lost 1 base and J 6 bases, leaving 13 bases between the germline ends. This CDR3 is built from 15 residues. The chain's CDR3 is CASSQAPGGGNEQFF. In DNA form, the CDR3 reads TGCGCCAGCAGCCAAGCGCCAGGAGGGGGCAATGAGCAGTTCTTC.

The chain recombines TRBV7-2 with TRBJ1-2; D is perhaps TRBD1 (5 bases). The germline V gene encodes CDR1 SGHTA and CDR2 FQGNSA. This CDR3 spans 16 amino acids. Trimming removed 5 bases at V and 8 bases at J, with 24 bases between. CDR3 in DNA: TGTGCCAGCAGCCCAGGTGGGACTCGGGCTATGGGAGGCTACACCTTC. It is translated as CASSPGGTRAMGGYTF.